A single T cell receptor (beta chain) is shown here with its context. The data stem from a study of PD-1 blockade in classical Hodgkin lymphoma. Study-wide context: Nivolumab 3 mg/kg was given intravenously every 2 weeks.

Relapses following autologous stem cell transplantation were seen in all patients, with brentuximab vedotin exposure varying. Assay used: immunoSEQ multiplex PCR; TCRdb lists only in-frame clones, some missing. The sample contains about 46,000 clones, 73% of which appear only once. Looked up from germline, CDR1 is SGHDT and CDR2 is YYEEEE. The CDR3 extends over 15 amino acids. V shed 2 bases and J 5 bases; nucleotides not matched to a gene: 9. The sequencing used peripheral blood mononuclear cells (PBMCs), collected at baseline. The gene calls are TRBV5-6 and TRBJ1-2, with 7 bases fitting TRBD1. The TCR sequence derives from a human donor with classical Hodgkin lymphoma. The CDR3: CASSLGTDVRYGYTF. DNA of the CDR3: TGTGCCAGCAGCTTAGGGACAGACGTTAGATATGGCTACACCTTC.